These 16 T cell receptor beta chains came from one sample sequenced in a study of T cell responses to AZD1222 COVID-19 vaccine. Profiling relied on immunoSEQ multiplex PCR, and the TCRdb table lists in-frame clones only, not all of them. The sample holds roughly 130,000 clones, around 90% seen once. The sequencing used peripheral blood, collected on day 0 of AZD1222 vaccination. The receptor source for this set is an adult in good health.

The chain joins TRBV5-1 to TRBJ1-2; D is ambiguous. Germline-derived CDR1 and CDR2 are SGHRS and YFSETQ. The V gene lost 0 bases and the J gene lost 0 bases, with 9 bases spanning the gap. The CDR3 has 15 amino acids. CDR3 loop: CASSLEGKANYGYTF. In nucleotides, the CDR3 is TGCGCCAGCAGCTTGGAGGGCAAAGCTAACTATGGCTACACCTTC.

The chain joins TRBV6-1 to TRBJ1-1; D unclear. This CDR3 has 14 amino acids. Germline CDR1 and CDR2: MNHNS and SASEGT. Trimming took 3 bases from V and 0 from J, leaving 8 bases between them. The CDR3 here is CASSDFRMNTEAFF. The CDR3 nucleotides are TGTGCCAGCAGTGATTTTCGCATGAACACTGAAGCTTTCTTT.

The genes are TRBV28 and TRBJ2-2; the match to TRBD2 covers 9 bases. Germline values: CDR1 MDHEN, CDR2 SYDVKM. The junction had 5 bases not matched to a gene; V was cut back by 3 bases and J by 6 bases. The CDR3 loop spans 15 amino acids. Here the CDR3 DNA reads TGTGCCAGCAGTTTTCCCCCTAGCGGGGCCGGGGAGCTGTTTTTT. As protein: CASSFPPSGAGELFF. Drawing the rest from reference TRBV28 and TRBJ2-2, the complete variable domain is DVKVTQSSRYLVKRTGEKVFLECVQDMDHENMFWYRQDPGLGLRLIYFSYDVKMKEKGDIPEGYSVSREKKERFSLILESASTNQTSMYLCASSFPPSGAGELFFGEGSRLTVL.

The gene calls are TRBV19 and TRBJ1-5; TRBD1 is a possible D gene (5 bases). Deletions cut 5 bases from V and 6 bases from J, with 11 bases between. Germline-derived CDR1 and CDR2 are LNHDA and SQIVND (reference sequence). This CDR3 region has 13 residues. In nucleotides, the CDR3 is TGTGCCAGTAGTGACAGAGCGGGTCAGCCCCAGCATTTT. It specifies CASSDRAGQPQHF.

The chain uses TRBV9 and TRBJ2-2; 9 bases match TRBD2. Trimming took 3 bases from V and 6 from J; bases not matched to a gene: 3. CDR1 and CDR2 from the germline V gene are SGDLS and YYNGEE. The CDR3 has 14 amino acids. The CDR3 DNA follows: TGTGCCAGCAGCGCTGTAGCGGGAGCCGGGGAGCTGTTTTTT. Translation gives CASSAVAGAGELFF.

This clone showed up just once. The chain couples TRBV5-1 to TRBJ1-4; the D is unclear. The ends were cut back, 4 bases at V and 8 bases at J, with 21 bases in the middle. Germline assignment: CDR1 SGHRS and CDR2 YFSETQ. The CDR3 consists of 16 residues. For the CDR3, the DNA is TGCGCCAGCAGCGTTGAGCCGGATCCGCCTCGGGAAAAACTGTTTTTT. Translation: CASSVEPDPPREKLFF.

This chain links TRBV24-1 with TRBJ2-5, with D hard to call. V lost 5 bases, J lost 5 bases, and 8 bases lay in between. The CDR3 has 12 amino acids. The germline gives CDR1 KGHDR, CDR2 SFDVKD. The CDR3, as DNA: TGTGCCACCAGTGGAGCAACTGAGACCCAGTACTTC. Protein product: CATSGATETQYF.

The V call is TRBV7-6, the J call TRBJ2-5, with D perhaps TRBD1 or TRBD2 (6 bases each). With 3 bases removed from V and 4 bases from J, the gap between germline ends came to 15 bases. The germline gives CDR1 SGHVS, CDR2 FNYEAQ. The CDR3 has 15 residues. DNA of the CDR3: TGTGCCAGCAGCTTCATCAGGGGAGGAGGAGAGACCCAGTACTTC. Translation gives CASSFIRGGGETQYF.

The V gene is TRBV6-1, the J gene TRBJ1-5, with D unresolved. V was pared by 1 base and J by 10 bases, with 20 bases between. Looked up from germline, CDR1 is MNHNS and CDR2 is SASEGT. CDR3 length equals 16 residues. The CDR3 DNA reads TGTGCCAGCAGTGAAGAGGGAACAGCGCTCACCATTCCCCAGCATTTT. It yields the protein CASSEEGTALTIPQHF.

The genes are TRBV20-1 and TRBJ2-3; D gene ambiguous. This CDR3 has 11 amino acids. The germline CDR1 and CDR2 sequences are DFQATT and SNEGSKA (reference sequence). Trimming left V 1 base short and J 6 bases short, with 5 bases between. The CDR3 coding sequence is TGCAGTGCTAGAGTGGGGGATACGCAGTATTTT. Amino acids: CSARVGDTQYF.

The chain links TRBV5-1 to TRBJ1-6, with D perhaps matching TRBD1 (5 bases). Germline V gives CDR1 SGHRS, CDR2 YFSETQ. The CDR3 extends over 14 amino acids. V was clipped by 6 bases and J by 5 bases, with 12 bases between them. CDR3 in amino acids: CASTRRGDNSPLHF. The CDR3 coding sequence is TGCGCCAGCACGCGTCGGGGGGATAATTCACCCCTCCACTTT.

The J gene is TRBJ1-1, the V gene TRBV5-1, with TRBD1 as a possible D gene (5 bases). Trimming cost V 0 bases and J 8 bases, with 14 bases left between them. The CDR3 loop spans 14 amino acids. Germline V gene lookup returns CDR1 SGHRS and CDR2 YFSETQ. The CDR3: CASSLEGRQGEAFF. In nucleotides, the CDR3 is TGCGCCAGCAGCTTGGAGGGGCGGCAGGGCGAAGCTTTCTTT.

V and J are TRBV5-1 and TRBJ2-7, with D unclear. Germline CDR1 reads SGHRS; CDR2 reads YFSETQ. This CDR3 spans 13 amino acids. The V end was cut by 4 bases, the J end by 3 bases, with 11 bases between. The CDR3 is CASSPDVSYEQYF. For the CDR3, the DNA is TGCGCCAGCAGCCCGGATGTCAGCTACGAGCAGTACTTC.

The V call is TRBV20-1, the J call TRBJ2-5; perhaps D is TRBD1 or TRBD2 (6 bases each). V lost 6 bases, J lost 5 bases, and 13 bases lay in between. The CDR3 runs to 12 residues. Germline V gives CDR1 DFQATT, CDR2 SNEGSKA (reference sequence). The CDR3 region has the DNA TGCAGTGCCAGTCGGGGGCCGGAGACCCAGTACTTC. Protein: CSASRGPETQYF.

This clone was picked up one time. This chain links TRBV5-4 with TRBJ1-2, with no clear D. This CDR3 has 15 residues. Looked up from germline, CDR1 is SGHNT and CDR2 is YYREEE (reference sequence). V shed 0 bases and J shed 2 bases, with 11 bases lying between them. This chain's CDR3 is CASSLGASKNYGYTF. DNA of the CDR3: TGTGCCAGCAGCTTGGGAGCGTCCAAAAACTATGGCTACACCTTC.

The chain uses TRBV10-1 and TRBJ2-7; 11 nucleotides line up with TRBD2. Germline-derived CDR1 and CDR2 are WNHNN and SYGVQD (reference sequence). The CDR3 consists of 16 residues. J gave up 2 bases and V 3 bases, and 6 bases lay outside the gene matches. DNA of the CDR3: TGCGCCAGCAGTGACACTAGCGGGAGTTGGCCCTACGAGCAGTACTTC. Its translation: CASSDTSGSWPYEQYF.